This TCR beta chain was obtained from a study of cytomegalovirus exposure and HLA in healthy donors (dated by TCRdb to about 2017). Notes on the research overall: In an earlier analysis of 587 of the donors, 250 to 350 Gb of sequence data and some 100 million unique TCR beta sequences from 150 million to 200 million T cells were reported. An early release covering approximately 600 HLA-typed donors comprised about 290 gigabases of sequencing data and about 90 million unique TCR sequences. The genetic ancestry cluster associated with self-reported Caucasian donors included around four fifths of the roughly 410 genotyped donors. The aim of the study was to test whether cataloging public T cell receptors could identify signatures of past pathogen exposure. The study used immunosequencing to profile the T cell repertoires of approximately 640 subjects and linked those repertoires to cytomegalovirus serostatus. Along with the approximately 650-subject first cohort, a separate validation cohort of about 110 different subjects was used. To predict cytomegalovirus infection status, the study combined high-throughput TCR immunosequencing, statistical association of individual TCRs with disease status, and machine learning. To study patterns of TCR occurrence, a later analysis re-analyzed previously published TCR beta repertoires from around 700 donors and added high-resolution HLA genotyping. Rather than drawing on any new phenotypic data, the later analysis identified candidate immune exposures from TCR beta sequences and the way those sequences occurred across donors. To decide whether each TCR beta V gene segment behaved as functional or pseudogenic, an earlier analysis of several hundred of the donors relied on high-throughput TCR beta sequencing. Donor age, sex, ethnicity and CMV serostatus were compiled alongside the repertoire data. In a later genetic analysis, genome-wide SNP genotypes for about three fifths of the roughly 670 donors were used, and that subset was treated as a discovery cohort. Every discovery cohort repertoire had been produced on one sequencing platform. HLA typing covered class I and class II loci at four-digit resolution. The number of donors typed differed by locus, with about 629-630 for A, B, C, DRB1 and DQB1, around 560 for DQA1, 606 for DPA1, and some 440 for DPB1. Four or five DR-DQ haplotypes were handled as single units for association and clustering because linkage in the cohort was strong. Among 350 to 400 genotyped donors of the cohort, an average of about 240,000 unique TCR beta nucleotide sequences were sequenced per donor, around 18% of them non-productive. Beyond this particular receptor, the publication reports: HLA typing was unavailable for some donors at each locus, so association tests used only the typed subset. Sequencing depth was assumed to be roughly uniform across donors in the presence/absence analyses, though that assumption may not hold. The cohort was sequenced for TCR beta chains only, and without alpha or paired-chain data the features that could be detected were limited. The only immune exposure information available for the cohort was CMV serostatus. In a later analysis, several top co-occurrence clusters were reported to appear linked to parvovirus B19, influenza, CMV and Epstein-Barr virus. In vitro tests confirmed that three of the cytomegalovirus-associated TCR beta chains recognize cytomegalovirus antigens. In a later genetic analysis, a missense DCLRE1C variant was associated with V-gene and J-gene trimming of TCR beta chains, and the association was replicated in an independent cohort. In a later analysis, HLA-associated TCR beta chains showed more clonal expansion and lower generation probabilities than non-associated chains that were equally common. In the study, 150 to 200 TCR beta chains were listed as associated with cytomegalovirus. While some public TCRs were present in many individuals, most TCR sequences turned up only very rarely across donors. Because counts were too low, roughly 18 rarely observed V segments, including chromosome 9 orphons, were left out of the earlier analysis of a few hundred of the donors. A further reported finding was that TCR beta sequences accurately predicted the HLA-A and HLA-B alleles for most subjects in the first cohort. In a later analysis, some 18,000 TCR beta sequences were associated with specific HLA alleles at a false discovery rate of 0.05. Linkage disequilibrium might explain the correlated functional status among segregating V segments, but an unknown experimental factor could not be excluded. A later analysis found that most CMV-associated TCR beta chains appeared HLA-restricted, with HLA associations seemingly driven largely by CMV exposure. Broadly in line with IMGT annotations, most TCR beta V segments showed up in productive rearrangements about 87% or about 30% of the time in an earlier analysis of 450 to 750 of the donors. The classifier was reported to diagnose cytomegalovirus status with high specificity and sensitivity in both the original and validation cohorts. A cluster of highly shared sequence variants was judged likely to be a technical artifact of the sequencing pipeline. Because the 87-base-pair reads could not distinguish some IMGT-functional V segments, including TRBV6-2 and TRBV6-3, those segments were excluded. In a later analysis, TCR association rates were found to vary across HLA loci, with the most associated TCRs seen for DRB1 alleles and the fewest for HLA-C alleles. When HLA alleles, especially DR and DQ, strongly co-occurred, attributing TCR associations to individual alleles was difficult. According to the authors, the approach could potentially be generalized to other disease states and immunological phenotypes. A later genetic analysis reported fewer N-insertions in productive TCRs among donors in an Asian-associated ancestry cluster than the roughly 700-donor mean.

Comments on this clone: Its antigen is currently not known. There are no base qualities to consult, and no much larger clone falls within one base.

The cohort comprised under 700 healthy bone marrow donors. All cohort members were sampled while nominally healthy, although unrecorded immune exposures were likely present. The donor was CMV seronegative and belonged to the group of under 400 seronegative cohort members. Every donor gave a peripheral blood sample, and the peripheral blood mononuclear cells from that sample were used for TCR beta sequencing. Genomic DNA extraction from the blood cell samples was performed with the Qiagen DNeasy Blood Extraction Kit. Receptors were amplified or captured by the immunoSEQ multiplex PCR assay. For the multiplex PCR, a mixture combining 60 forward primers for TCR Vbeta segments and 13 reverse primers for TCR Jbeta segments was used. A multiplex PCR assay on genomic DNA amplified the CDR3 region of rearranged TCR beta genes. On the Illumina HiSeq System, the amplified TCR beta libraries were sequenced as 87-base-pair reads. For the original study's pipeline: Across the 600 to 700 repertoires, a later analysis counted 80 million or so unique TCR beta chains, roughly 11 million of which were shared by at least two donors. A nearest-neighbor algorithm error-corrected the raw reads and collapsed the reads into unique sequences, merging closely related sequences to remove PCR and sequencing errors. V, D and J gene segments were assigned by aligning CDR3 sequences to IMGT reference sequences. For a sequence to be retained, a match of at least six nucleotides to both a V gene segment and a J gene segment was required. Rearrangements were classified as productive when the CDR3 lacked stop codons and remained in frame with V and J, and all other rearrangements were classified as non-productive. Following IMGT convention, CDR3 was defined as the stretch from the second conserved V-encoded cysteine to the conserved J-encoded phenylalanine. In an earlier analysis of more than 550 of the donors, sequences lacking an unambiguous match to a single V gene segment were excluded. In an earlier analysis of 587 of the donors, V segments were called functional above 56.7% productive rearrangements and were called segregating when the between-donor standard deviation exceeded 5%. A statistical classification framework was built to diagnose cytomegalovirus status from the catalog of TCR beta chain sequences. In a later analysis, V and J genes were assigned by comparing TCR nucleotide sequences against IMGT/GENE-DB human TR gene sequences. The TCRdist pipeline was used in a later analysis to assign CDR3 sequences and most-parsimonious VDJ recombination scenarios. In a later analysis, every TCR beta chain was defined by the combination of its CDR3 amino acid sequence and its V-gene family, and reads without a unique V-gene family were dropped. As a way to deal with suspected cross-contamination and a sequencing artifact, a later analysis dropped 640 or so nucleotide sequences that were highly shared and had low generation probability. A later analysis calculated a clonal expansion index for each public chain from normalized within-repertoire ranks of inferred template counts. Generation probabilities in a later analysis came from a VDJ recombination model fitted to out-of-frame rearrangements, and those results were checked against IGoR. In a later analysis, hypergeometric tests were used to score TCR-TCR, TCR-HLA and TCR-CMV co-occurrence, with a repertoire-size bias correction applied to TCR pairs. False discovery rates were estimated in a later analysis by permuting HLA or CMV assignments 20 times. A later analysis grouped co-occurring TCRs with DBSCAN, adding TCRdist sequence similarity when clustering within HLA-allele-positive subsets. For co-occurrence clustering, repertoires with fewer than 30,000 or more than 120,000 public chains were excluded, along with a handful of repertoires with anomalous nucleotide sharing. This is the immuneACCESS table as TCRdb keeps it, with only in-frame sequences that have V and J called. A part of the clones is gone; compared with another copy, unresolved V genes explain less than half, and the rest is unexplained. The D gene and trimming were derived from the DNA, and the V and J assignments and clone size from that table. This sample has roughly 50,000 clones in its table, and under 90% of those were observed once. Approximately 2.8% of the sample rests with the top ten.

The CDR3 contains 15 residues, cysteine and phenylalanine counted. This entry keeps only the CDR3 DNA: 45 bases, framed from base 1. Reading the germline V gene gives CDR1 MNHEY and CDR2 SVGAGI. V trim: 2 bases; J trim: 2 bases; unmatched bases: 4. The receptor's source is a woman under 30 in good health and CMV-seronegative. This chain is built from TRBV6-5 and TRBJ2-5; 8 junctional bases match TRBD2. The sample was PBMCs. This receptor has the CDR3 CASSYSLAGQETQYF. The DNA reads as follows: TGTGCCAGCAGTTACAGCCTAGCGGGTCAAGAGACCCAGTACTTC.